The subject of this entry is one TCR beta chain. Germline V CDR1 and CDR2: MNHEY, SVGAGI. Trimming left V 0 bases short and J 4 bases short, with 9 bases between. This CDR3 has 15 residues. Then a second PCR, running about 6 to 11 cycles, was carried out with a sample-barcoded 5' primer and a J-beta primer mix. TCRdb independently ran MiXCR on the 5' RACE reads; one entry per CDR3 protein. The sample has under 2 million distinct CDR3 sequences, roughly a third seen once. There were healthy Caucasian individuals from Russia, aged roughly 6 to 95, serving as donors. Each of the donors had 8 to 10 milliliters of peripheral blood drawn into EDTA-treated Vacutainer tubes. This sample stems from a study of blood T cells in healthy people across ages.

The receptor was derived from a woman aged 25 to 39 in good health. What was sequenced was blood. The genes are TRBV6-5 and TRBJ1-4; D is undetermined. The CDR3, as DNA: TGTGCCAGCAGTTACTCCGGAACCAGTAATGAAAAACTGTTTTTT. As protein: CASSYSGTSNEKLFF.